Listed here are 14 T cell receptor beta chains from one sample, sequenced in a study of identical twins. From the 5' RACE reads, TCRdb called clonotypes with MiXCR, one entry per CDR3 protein. The sample includes about 900,000 distinct CDR3 sequences, approximately 13% of them seen just once. This sample was shared with a second study, whose subject was yellow fever vaccine responses in identical twins.

The sample was PBMCs. These receptors were taken from a woman aged 18 to 35 in good health.

This clonotype showed up many times. The V and J genes are TRBV4-1 and TRBJ2-3; 14 nucleotides match TRBD2. The CDR3 covers 18 residues. The germline gives CDR1 MGHRA, CDR2 YSYEKL. The V and J ends lost 2 bases and 4 bases, in that order; junction bases with no gene match: 8. CDR3 DNA sequence: TGCGCCAGCAGCCAAATAGGGACTAGCGGGAGAGGAGCAGATACGCAGTATTTT. Encoded protein: CASSQIGTSGRGADTQYF.

This clonotype was counted ten times or more. The genes are TRBV5-1 and TRBJ2-6; perhaps TRBD1 as D (6 bases). This CDR3 is 18 amino acids long. V lost 0 bases and J lost 3, with 16 bases in between. CDR1 SGHRS and CDR2 YFSETQ come from the germline V gene. As DNA, the CDR3 is TGCGCCAGCAGCTTGGCGTCAGGGGCTAACCGTGGGGCCAACGTCCTGACTTTC. Translating it yields CASSLASGANRGANVLTF.

The chain recombines TRBV7-8 with TRBJ2-4; 10 positions match TRBD1. CDR1 and CDR2 (germline): SGHVS, FQNEAQ. The CDR3 runs to 17 residues. V lost 1 base to trimming and J lost 2 bases; unmatched junction nucleotides: 5. This CDR3 is CASSLVWGQGTKNIQYF. The CDR3 nucleotides read TGTGCCAGCAGCTTAGTATGGGGACAGGGGACCAAAAACATTCAGTACTTC.

The rearrangement uses TRBV2 and TRBJ2-7; 7 bases are a match to TRBD1. This CDR3 has 12 residues. Germline trimming cut 8 bases from V and 3 bases from J; bases unmatched to any gene: 4. Germline values: CDR1 SNHLY, CDR2 FYNNEI. The CDR3 is CASPTGFYEQYF. In DNA, the CDR3 is TGTGCCAGCCCGACAGGGTTCTACGAGCAGTACTTC.

The V and J genes are TRBV7-8 and TRBJ1-5; 10 bases agree with TRBD1. Losses at the gene ends were 5 bases for V and 6 bases for J; bases not matched to a gene: 7. The CDR3 has 15 residues. CDR1 SGHVS and CDR2 FQNEAQ come from the germline V gene. CDR3 region: CASSRTGGDLQPQHF. DNA of the CDR3: TGTGCCAGCAGCAGGACAGGGGGAGACCTTCAGCCCCAGCATTTT. The full variable domain, rest sourced from reference TRBV7-8 and TRBJ1-5, is GAGVSQSPRYKVAKRGQDVALRCDPISGHVSLFWYQQALGQGPEFLTYFQNEAQLDKSGLPSDRFFAERPEGSVSTLKIQRTQQEDSAVYLCASSRTGGDLQPQHFGDGTRLSIL.

The rearrangement links TRBV20-1 to TRBJ2-1; a weak D match, TRBD2 (6 bases). The length of the CDR3 is 16 residues. Trimming removed 0 bases at V and 8 bases at J, with 20 bases between. Germline-derived CDR1 and CDR2 are DFQATT and SNEGSKA (reference sequence). In DNA, the CDR3 is TGCAGTGCTAGAGATCCGGAGGGAGCCCCCTGGGATGAGCAGTTCTTC. Translating it yields CSARDPEGAPWDEQFF.

V gene TRBV3-1 combines with J gene TRBJ2-3, with 10 bases that match TRBD2. The ends lost 1 base at V and 6 bases at J; junction bases unmatched: 4. The CDR3 covers 15 residues. The germline gives CDR1 LGHDT, CDR2 YNNKEL (reference sequence). This CDR3 reads CASSQVAGGADTQYF. The DNA for the CDR3 is TGTGCCAGCAGCCAAGTAGCGGGAGGAGCTGATACGCAGTATTTT.

The CDR3 spells CASSSDRVNEQYV. The CDR3 DNA reads TGTGCCAGCAGTTCCGACAGGGTGAACGAGCAGTACGTC. The gene calls are TRBV7-8 and TRBJ2-7, with 7 nucleotides matching TRBD1. The CDR3 contains 13 residues. Germline lookup yields CDR1 SGHVS and CDR2 FQNEAQ. The V and J ends lost 6 bases and 5 bases, in that order; junction bases with no gene match: 7.

This clonotype was recorded at least ten times. The CDR3 nucleotides are TGTGCCAGCAGTTCTCCCCGAGAGATCTCCTACAATGAGCAGTTCTTC. Translation gives CASSSPREISYNEQFF. V and J are TRBV28 and TRBJ2-1; D unclear. Trimming shortened V by 4 bases and J by 0 bases, and 13 bases separated the two germline ends. Germline CDR1 reads MDHEN; CDR2 reads SYDVKM. The CDR3 is 16 residues long.

This clonotype was detected only a few times. The chain is built from TRBV20-1 and TRBJ2-5, with D possibly matching TRBD1 (7 bases). Germline V gives CDR1 DFQATT, CDR2 SNEGSKA (reference sequence). This CDR3 spans 15 amino acids. V lost 3 bases and J lost 5, with 19 bases in between. This chain's CDR3 is CSARAGSAGGETQYF. As DNA, the CDR3 is TGCAGTGCTAGGGCCGGTAGCGCAGGGGGGGAGACCCAGTACTTC.

This clonotype showed up many times. The chain couples TRBV11-2 to TRBJ2-5, with no clear D. Germline values: CDR1 SGHAT, CDR2 FQNNGV. The CDR3 has 13 residues. V was pared by 5 bases and J by 0 bases, with 7 bases between. CDR3 residues: CASSRWDQETQYF. In DNA, the CDR3 is TGTGCCAGCAGCCGGTGGGACCAAGAGACCCAGTACTTC.

Ten or more counts support this clonotype. The chain uses TRBV4-1 and TRBJ1-6; D call uncertain. Per germline, CDR1 MGHRA and CDR2 YSYEKL. Trimming took off 0 bases at V and 9 bases at J, with 3 bases between the two ends. The CDR3 runs 12 residues. The CDR3 here is CASSQEGSPLHF. Written as DNA, the CDR3 is TGCGCCAGCAGCCAAGAGGGTTCACCCCTCCACTTT.

CDR3: CASSWSENYGYTF. In DNA, the CDR3 is TGCGCCAGCAGCTGGAGCGAAAACTATGGCTACACCTTC. The rearrangement joins TRBV5-1 to TRBJ1-2; D is ambiguous. V lost 3 bases, J lost 2 bases, and 8 bases lay in between. Germline CDR1 SGHRS, CDR2 YFSETQ. The CDR3 runs to 13 residues.

This clonotype has more than one count but fewer than ten. The chain employs TRBV20-1 and TRBJ1-1, with D possibly TRBD1 on 6 matching bases. Trimming stripped 6 bases from V and 1 base from J, with 12 bases between. The CDR3 is 13 amino acids. Germline V CDR1 and CDR2: DFQATT, SNEGSKA (reference sequence). CDR3 nucleotide sequence: TGCAGTGCGCAGGGGCACCAGAACACTGAAGCTTTCTTT. Translated: CSAQGHQNTEAFF.